These T cell receptor beta chains were read from a single sample in a study of OX40 agonist ivuxolimab in advanced cancers. Clones were sequenced by immunoSEQ multiplex PCR, and TCRdb holds only the in-frame ones, with some missing. Altogether roughly 64,000 clones are present, 70% to 90% being singletons, with the ten largest covering approximately 2.9%. The material sequenced was CD4+ or CD8+ T cells sorted from blood, taken in a trial of the OX40 agonist ivuxolimab. Receptors were obtained from an adult with an advanced solid tumor such as melanoma, head and neck, liver or kidney cancer. The CDR3 runs from the conserved cysteine through the conserved F or W. A D gene is named only where the DNA matches it firmly. The size of a clone is reported for some rows only, either as once, few or many, or as a class for expanded clones.

v_call	d_call	cdr3_length	clone_size	j_call	cdr3_nt	cdr3_aa
TRBV28	.	15	.	TRBJ1-4	TGTGCCAGCAGTAGGTCGGATGCAACTAATGAAAAACTGTTTTTT	CASSRSDATNEKLFF
TRBV11-2	.	12	few	TRBJ2-5	TGTGCCAGCAGCACCCCACAAGAGACCCAGTACTTC	CASSTPQETQYF
TRBV30	.	14	.	TRBJ1-6	TGTGCCTGGAGTTACGGCCAGCATAATTCACCCCTCCACTTT	CAWSYGQHNSPLHF
TRBV7-9	TRBD2	16	few	TRBJ2-7	TGTGCCAGCAGCTTATGGGGACTAGCGGGGGAGCGCGAGCAGTACTTC	CASSLWGLAGEREQYF
TRBV19	TRBD1	15	.	TRBJ1-1	TGTGCCAGTAGTAGTCGTGGGACAGTGGGCACTGAAGCTTTCTTT	CASSSRGTVGTEAFF
TRBV2	.	14	.	TRBJ1-1	TGTGCCAGCAGTGAAGGTACAGTCTATTCTGAAGCTTTCTTT	CASSEGTVYSEAFF
TRBV30	.	13	.	TRBJ2-3	TGTGCCTGGGGCATATCCTCAGCAGATACGCAGTATTTT	CAWGISSADTQYF
TRBV30	.	15	.	TRBJ1-5	TGTGCCTGGTCACAAGGGGGGGGCGCCGTACAGCCCCAGCATTTT	CAWSQGGGAVQPQHF
TRBV10-1	TRBD2	16	.	TRBJ2-5	TGCGCCAGCAGTGAGTCGACTAGCGGGAGTACCGAGACCCAGTACTTC	CASSESTSGSTETQYF
TRBV5-6	.	14	.	TRBJ1-5	TGTGCCAGCAGCTTGGAAGGGGCATGGCAGCCCCAGCATTTT	CASSLEGAWQPQHF
TRBV28	.	12	.	TRBJ1-1	TGTGCCAGCAGCTTGGGGAGAACTGAAGCTTTCTTT	CASSLGRTEAFF
TRBV5-1	.	17	.	TRBJ2-1	TGCGCCAGCAGCTTGAATGCATTCGGAGCGAATGTCAATGAGCAGTTCTTC	CASSLNAFGANVNEQFF
TRBV7-9	.	14	.	TRBJ1-5	TGTGCCAGCAGCAAAACCCTCGGGGAAGAGCCCCAGCATTTT	CASSKTLGEEPQHF
TRBV29-1	.	12	.	TRBJ2-7	TGCAGCGTTGGACAGATGTCCTACGAGCAGTACTTC	CSVGQMSYEQYF
TRBV28	.	15	.	TRBJ1-5	TGTGCCAGCAGTTTAGGGGTCGGGGGCGATCAGCCCCAGCATTTT	CASSLGVGGDQPQHF
TRBV2	TRBD2	18	.	TRBJ2-1	TGTGCCAGCAGTGAAGCATTCGGACTAGCGGGAGGCTACAATGAGCAGTTCTTC	CASSEAFGLAGGYNEQFF
TRBV12-5	.	16	.	TRBJ1-1	TGTGCTAGTGGTTTGGCCCGGGGGGGGCGTGGGACTGAAGCTTTCTTT	CASGLARGGRGTEAFF
TRBV4-2	TRBD1	16	.	TRBJ2-5	TGTGCCAGCAGCCAAGATTCCGGGACAGGGAAAGAGGCCCAGTACTTC	CASSQDSGTGKEAQYF
TRBV9	.	14	.	TRBJ2-7	TGTGCCAGCAGCGAAACTTCTACAACCTACGAGCAGTACTTC	CASSETSTTYEQYF
TRBV4-2	TRBD1	19	once	TRBJ1-4	TGTGCCAGCAGCCAGAGACCCGGGACAGCTCGTATGAATAATGAAAAACTGTTTTTT	CASSQRPGTARMNNEKLFF
TRBV11-1	.	13	.	TRBJ2-7	TGTGCCAGTCATGGTGAAGGGTACGACGAGCAGTACTTC	CASHGEGYDEQYF
TRBV5-1	TRBD1	14	.	TRBJ2-5	TGCGCCAGCAGCTTTGGGACAGCCCAAGAGACCCAGTACTTC	CASSFGTAQETQYF